This entry lists 28 T cell receptor beta chains sequenced from one sample in a study of blood T cells in healthy people across ages. A sample-barcoded 5' primer and a J-beta primer mix were used in a second PCR of about 7 to 12 cycles. TCRdb processed the 5' RACE reads anew with MiXCR; each CDR3 protein has one entry. The profile covers around 1,900,000 distinct CDR3 sequences, with 35% to 50% appearing a single time and roughly 24% taken by the ten largest. The material sequenced was blood. The receptors were gathered from a human donor in good health.

The chain is built from TRBV12-3 or TRBV12-4 and TRBJ1-1; unclear D gene. V was cut by 2 bases and J by 0 bases, with 7 bases left in between. The CDR3 is made up of 14 amino acids. CDR3 region: CASSLFHLNTEAFF. The CDR3 DNA is TGTGCCAGCAGTTTATTTCATCTGAACACTGAAGCTTTCTTT.

The chain joins TRBV5-5 to TRBJ2-7; TRBD1 might be the D (6 bases). There are 13 residues in the CDR3. V was trimmed by 4 bases and J by 4 bases, leaving 12 bases between them. Germline V gene lookup returns CDR1 SGHKS and CDR2 YYEKEE (reference sequence). The CDR3 reads CASSVGQRYEQYF. CDR3 coding DNA: TGTGCCAGCAGCGTCGGACAGCGTTACGAGCAGTACTTC.

The rearrangement links TRBV7-2 to TRBJ1-6; possibly TRBD1 for D (5 bases). This CDR3 is 16 amino acids long. The V gene's germline CDR1 is SGHTA and CDR2 FQGNSA. V shed 2 bases and J shed 8 bases, with 16 bases lying between them. CDR3 sequence: CASSLSAGAPDSPLHF. CDR3 DNA sequence: TGTGCCAGCAGCTTATCGGCCGGGGCGCCGGATTCACCCCTCCACTTT.

The V and J genes are TRBV29-1 and TRBJ1-1, with D possibly TRBD1 on 5 matching bases. There are 13 residues in the CDR3. Deletions cut 4 bases from V and 3 bases from J, with 12 bases between. Germline-derived CDR1 and CDR2 are SQVTM and ANQGSEA. For the CDR3, the DNA is TGCAGCGTTGTTGGGGGTGAGGACACTGAAGCTTTCTTT. As protein: CSVVGGEDTEAFF.

V is TRBV7-2 and J is TRBJ2-1; 9 bases map to TRBD2. The V gene end was trimmed by 0 bases and the J gene end by 13 bases; junction bases not matched to a gene: 16. This CDR3 region has 17 residues. CDR1 and CDR2 from the germline V gene are SGHTA and FQGNSA. The CDR3 coding sequence is TGTGCCAGCAGCTTAGCCGGTAGCGGGGGAGCGGTAGAGACCCAGTTCTTC. Amino acids: CASSLAGSGGAVETQFF.

This chain joins TRBV4-1 and TRBJ2-2; 10 bases agree with TRBD2. The J segment lost 9 bases and the V segment lost 1 base, leaving 5 bases of the junction unmatched. Germline V gene lookup returns CDR1 MGHRA and CDR2 YSYEKL. The CDR3 extends over 15 amino acids. CDR3 in amino acids: CASSQGPGLARELFF. The CDR3 nucleotides are TGCGCCAGCAGCCAAGGACCGGGACTAGCGAGGGAGCTGTTTTTT.

The rearrangement uses TRBV6-2 or TRBV6-3 and TRBJ2-7; D is possibly TRBD1 (6 bases). The V end lost 0 bases, the J end lost 0 bases, and 12 bases lay between the germline ends. This CDR3 is built from 16 residues. Germline CDR1 reads MNHEY; CDR2 reads SVGEGT. CDR3 bases: TGTGCCAGCAGTTACTCGAGGGGGTCCTACTCCTACGAGCAGTACTTC. Its protein product is CASSYSRGSYSYEQYF.

This clonotype has just a few counts. V gene TRBV15 combines with J gene TRBJ1-1, with 8 bases fitting TRBD1. The CDR3 spans 17 residues. The V gene's germline CDR1 is LNHNV and CDR2 YYDKDF (reference sequence). The V segment lost 1 base and the J segment 5 bases; nucleotides outside the gene matches: 12. The CDR3 sequence: CATSRGGTGLKGTEAFF. The CDR3 DNA is TGTGCCACCAGCAGAGGGGGGACAGGCTTAAAGGGGACTGAAGCTTTCTTT.

The chain couples TRBV29-1 to TRBJ2-3, with a tentative D call TRBD1 (5 bases). Germline CDR1 is SQVTM and CDR2 is ANQGSEA. V was clipped by 7 bases and J by 0 bases, with 14 bases between them. This CDR3 comprises 14 residues. The CDR3 nucleotides read TGCAGCGCCACAGGAGCCTTTAGCACAGATACGCAGTATTTT. Amino acid sequence: CSATGAFSTDTQYF.

CDR3 nucleotide sequence: TGTGCCAGCAGTTTAGCGTGGAAGAACACTGAAGCTTTCTTT. Protein: CASSLAWKNTEAFF. The J gene is TRBJ1-1, the V gene TRBV12-3 or TRBV12-4; D unresolved. The CDR3 has 14 amino acids. Trimming pared 0 bases from V and 1 base from J, leaving 6 bases between.

The chain is built from TRBV29-1 and TRBJ2-4, with D maybe TRBD1 (6 bases). The last part of the DNA fits TRBJ2-7 better; the J call may be wrong. Germline V CDR1 and CDR2: SQVTM, ANQGSEA. This CDR3 region has 11 residues. CDR3 nucleotide sequence: TGCAGCGTACAGGGTACCTACGAGCAGTACTTC. Translated: CSVQGTYEQYF.

This chain uses TRBV6-5 with TRBJ2-3, with no clear D. The CDR3 extends over 14 amino acids. Germline V gene data show CDR1 as MNHEY and CDR2 as SVGAGI. The V end was cut by 5 bases, the J end by 2 bases, with 11 bases between. CDR3 residues: CASSRETNTDTQYF. The CDR3 nucleotides read TGTGCCAGCAGTCGAGAAACAAACACAGATACGCAGTATTTT.

This chain links TRBV11-2 with TRBJ1-1, with 7 bases matching TRBD1. In germline, CDR1 is SGHAT, CDR2 FQNNGV. V trimming: 2 bases; J trimming: 3 bases; junction bases outside the gene matches: 3. This CDR3 has 14 residues. CDR3 bases: TGTGCCAGCAGCTTATGGCAGGGGGACACTGAAGCTTTCTTT. Amino acid sequence: CASSLWQGDTEAFF. Based on the CDR3 plus reference TRBV11-2 and TRBJ1-1, the full variable domain is EAGVAQSPRYKIIEKRQSVAFWCNPISGHATLYWYQQILGQGPKLLIQFQNNGVVDDSQLPKDRFSAERLKGVDSTLKIQPAKLEDSAVYLCASSLWQGDTEAFFGQGTRLTVV.

This clonotype was picked up many times. CDR3 amino acids: CASRRGETQYF. The CDR3 DNA reads TGTGCCAGCAGGAGAGGGGAGACCCAGTACTTC. The V gene is TRBV12-3 or TRBV12-4, the J gene TRBJ2-5; a weak D match, TRBD2 (5 bases). The CDR3 extends over 11 amino acids. V was pared by 6 bases and J by 5 bases, with 7 bases between.

This clonotype was seen more than once but under ten times. This chain connects TRBV20-1 to TRBJ1-6; TRBD1 is a possible D gene (6 bases). This CDR3 region has 14 residues. Per the germline V gene, CDR1 is DFQATT and CDR2 is SNEGSKA (reference sequence). V shed 0 bases and J shed 9 bases, with 12 bases lying between them. The CDR3 reads CSARDGRGGSPLHF. CDR3 DNA sequence: TGCAGTGCTAGAGACGGCAGGGGTGGTTCACCCCTCCACTTT.

This clonotype was picked up a small number of times. The rearrangement links TRBV7-8 to TRBJ2-1; 8 bases are shared with TRBD2. The CDR3 sequence is 17 residues long. Per the germline V gene, CDR1 is SGHVS and CDR2 is FQNEAQ. V dropped 5 bases and J dropped 0; count of bases not matched to a gene: 9. The CDR3 spells CASSLRGGLNSYNEQFF. In DNA, the CDR3 is TGTGCCAGCAGCCTTCGGGGGGGGCTCAACTCCTACAATGAGCAGTTCTTC.

Comment on this clonotype: One end of the junction varies from germline; a read error may be responsible. The rearrangement joins TRBV10-3 to TRBJ1-1; D not certain. CDR3 length: 13 amino acids. The V gene's germline CDR1 is ENHRY and CDR2 SYGVKD. The CDR3 nucleotides are TGTGCCAGCAGTGAAATAAGGATTGAACGAGCTTTCTTT. Protein sequence: CASSEIRIERAFF.

V gene TRBV7-2 combines with J gene TRBJ2-7, with 10 bases fitting TRBD2. The J call may be mistaken, given a closer DNA end match to TRBJ2-5. The CDR3 has 19 residues. Germline V gene data show CDR1 as SGHTA and CDR2 as FQGNSA. The CDR3, as DNA: TGTGCCAGCAGCTTATGGGCCCCCCAAGCGGGGGGGCCAACAGAGACCCAGTACTTC. Translation gives CASSLWAPQAGGPTETQYF.

This clonotype was seen a handful of times. The rearrangement joins TRBV28 to TRBJ2-1, with D tentatively TRBD1 (6 bases). In germline, CDR1 is MDHEN, CDR2 SYDVKM. The CDR3 has 16 amino acids. V shed 7 bases and J shed 12 bases, with 28 bases lying between them. Written as DNA, the CDR3 is TGTGCCAGCACCCTTGAGAAGGGGGACGTCCCCGATGGGCAGTTCTTC. It is translated as CASTLEKGDVPDGQFF.

The chain links TRBV5-1 to TRBJ2-1; 10 nucleotides match TRBD2. V lost 6 bases and J lost 8; bases outside the gene matches: 14. The CDR3 sequence is 16 residues long. In germline, CDR1 is SGHRS, CDR2 YFSETQ. CDR3 bases: TGCGCCAGCAACCCCGAGGGGGGACTAGCGTGGGATGAGCAGTTCTTC. It encodes CASNPEGGLAWDEQFF.

This clonotype was counted once. Possible read error: a much larger clone is one base away. The V call is TRBV29-1, the J call TRBJ1-2, with D perhaps matching TRBD1 (5 bases). This CDR3 has 13 residues. The germline CDR1 and CDR2 sequences are SQVTM and ANQGSEA. V was trimmed by 0 bases and J by 8 bases, leaving 13 bases between them. This CDR3 reads CSVEEDGGSGYTF. The CDR3 nucleotides are TGCAGCGTTGAAGAAGACGGGGGAAGCGGCTACACCTTC.

This clonotype was seen repeatedly, ten times or more. The V call is TRBV10-3, the J call TRBJ2-7; a weak D match, TRBD2 (6 bases). The CDR3 consists of 16 residues. Germline lookup yields CDR1 ENHRY and CDR2 SYGVKD. Between the trimmed V and J ends, which lost 6 bases and 4 bases, there was a span of 22 bases. CDR3 sequence (DNA): TGTGCCATCAGGGGCGCGATGGGGACTCACCCTTACGAGCAGTACTTC. Translating gives CAIRGAMGTHPYEQYF.

The chain uses TRBV7-6 and TRBJ2-1; 9 nucleotides agree with TRBD2. This CDR3 is built from 19 residues. The germline CDR1 and CDR2 sequences are SGHVS and FNYEAQ. V was pared by 5 bases and J by 4 bases, with 18 bases of the junction left unmatched. The CDR3 DNA sequence: TGTGCCAGCAGCGCTACCCTCCGAATAGCGGGGGACACATACAATGAGCAGTTCTTC. Residues: CASSATLRIAGDTYNEQFF.

The chain is built from TRBV24-1 and TRBJ2-1, with D perhaps TRBD1 (6 bases). In germline, CDR1 is KGHDR, CDR2 SFDVKD. The CDR3 has 12 residues. V lost 6 bases to trimming and J lost 13 bases, with 15 bases between them. This chain's CDR3 is CATSPSRGIQFF. Written as DNA, the CDR3 is TGTGCCACCAGTCCCTCAAGGGGGATACAGTTCTTC.

This clonotype appeared a few times. Germline and junction disagree at one end, which may indicate a read error. This chain joins TRBV12-3 or TRBV12-4 and TRBJ2-7; D may be TRBD1 (5 bases). CDR3 length: 13 amino acids. The CDR3 DNA follows: TGTGTCAGCAGCCAACAGGAGTGGGGCGAGCAGTACTTC. Its translation: CVSSQQEWGEQYF.

This clonotype was counted once. The V gene is TRBV7-8, the J gene TRBJ2-6, with D perhaps TRBD1 (5 bases). The germline V gene has CDR1 SGHVS and CDR2 FQNEAQ. This CDR3 comprises 19 residues. Trimming took 1 base from V and 0 from J, leaving 16 bases between them. CDR3 in amino acids: CASSLGRGTILSGANVLTF. The CDR3 nucleotides are TGTGCCAGCAGCTTAGGAAGGGGAACAATTCTCTCTGGGGCCAACGTCCTGACTTTC. Full variable domain (missing parts from reference TRBV7-8 and TRBJ2-6): GAGVSQSPRYKVAKRGQDVALRCDPISGHVSLFWYQQALGQGPEFLTYFQNEAQLDKSGLPSDRFFAERPEGSVSTLKIQRTQQEDSAVYLCASSLGRGTILSGANVLTFGAGSRLTVL.

This chain links TRBV28 with TRBJ2-3; no definite D call. Germline V gene lookup returns CDR1 MDHEN and CDR2 SYDVKM. CDR3 length equals 14 residues. The V end lost 6 bases, the J end lost 4 bases, and 14 bases lay between the germline ends. CDR3 sequence: CASSRHGRSDTQYF. CDR3 sequence (DNA): TGTGCCAGCAGCCGCCACGGAAGGTCAGATACGCAGTATTTT.

V usage is TRBV6-2 or TRBV6-3 and J usage is TRBJ2-7; D call uncertain. Germline V CDR1 and CDR2: MNHEY, SVGEGT. The CDR3 covers 13 residues. V dropped 6 bases and J dropped 3 bases, with 12 bases sitting between them. Written as DNA, the CDR3 is TGTGCCAGCAGGCTGGGTGTTGGCTACGAGCAGTACTTC. Residues: CASRLGVGYEQYF.